These 29 T cell receptor beta chains were sequenced from one sample in a study of blood T cell repertoires in COVID-19. Libraries were prepared by immunoSEQ multiplex PCR; TCRdb keeps only in-frame clonotypes and omits some of them. The sample includes around 300,000 clones, about 89% of them seen just once. The sample taken for sequencing was peripheral blood. The source is a man aged 50 or older with acute or convalescent COVID-19.

V is TRBV10-3 and J is TRBJ2-7, with 7 positions matching TRBD1. The length of the CDR3 is 18 residues. Germline V gene lookup returns CDR1 ENHRY and CDR2 SYGVKD. Trimming took 4 bases from V and 4 from J; bases not matched to a gene: 19. In DNA form, the CDR3 reads TGTGCCATCAGTGCCGAACAGGGGAGAGGGTCCTTGGGATACGAGCAGTACTTC. It codes for CAISAEQGRGSLGYEQYF.

The chain links TRBV7-6 to TRBJ1-2; the match to TRBD1 covers 10 bases. This CDR3 is 13 amino acids long. Germline V gives CDR1 SGHVS, CDR2 FNYEAQ. The ends lost 5 bases at V and 7 bases at J; junction bases unmatched: 4. CDR3 in DNA: TGTGCCAGCAGCGAGGGACAGGGGTTTGGCTACACCTTC. Its protein is CASSEGQGFGYTF.

This chain uses TRBV9 with TRBJ2-3; 7 bases fit TRBD2. The trim removed 0 bases at V and 4 bases at J, leaving 8 bases unmatched. This CDR3 contains 16 residues. The V gene's germline CDR1 is SGDLS and CDR2 YYNGEE. CDR3 sequence: CASSVGGSGVADTQYF. The CDR3 nucleotides read TGTGCCAGCAGCGTAGGGGGAAGCGGGGTGGCAGATACGCAGTATTTT.

This clone was picked up a small number of times. This chain uses TRBV9 with TRBJ2-2, with a weak D call TRBD1 (6 bases). The CDR3 length is 16 residues. Trimming shortened V by 6 bases and J by 7 bases, and 22 bases separated the two germline ends. CDR1 is SGDLS and CDR2 is YYNGEE in the germline V gene. Here the CDR3 reads CASTPWGTPANGELFF. The DNA of the CDR3 is TGTGCCAGCACCCCCTGGGGGACACCCGCTAACGGGGAGCTGTTTTTT.

CDR3 nucleotide sequence: TGCGCCAGCAGCCTGATCCGAGGCTCACCCCTCCACTTT. This gives the protein CASSLIRGSPLHF. The chain is built from TRBV5-1 and TRBJ1-6; no clear D gene. Deletions cut 4 bases from V and 10 bases from J, with 12 bases between. The germline V gene encodes CDR1 SGHRS and CDR2 YFSETQ. The CDR3 covers 13 residues.

Written as DNA, the CDR3 is TGTGCCAGCAGCTATACAGGGCTTTCCAACTATGGCTACACCTTC. Protein sequence: CASSYTGLSNYGYTF. This chain connects TRBV7-2 to TRBJ1-2; D is perhaps TRBD1 (6 bases). The CDR3 is 15 amino acids. From germline, CDR1 is SGHTA and CDR2 FQGNSA. Trimming stripped 4 bases from V and 2 bases from J, with 14 bases between.

The V gene is TRBV18, the J gene TRBJ2-2; TRBD1 matches at 9 bases. In germline, CDR1 is KGHSH, CDR2 LQKENI. Trimming cost V 3 bases and J 3 bases; bases outside gene matches: 8. The CDR3 totals 17 residues. CDR3 coding DNA: TGTGCCAGCTCACCCCCGTCGACAGGGGGAGACACCGGGGAGCTGTTTTTT. Its translation: CASSPPSTGGDTGELFF.

The chain is built from TRBV7-3 and TRBJ2-1; D may be TRBD2 (5 bases). The V end was cut by 4 bases, the J end by 7 bases, with 11 bases between. Germline values: CDR1 SGHTA, CDR2 FQGTGA. The CDR3 consists of 13 residues. The CDR3 reads CASSYTTGNEQFF. CDR3 bases: TGTGCCAGCAGCTATACCACGGGGAATGAGCAGTTCTTC.

This clone was found a few times. V and J are TRBV5-1 and TRBJ2-1, with 8 bases aligning to TRBD2. Germline V CDR1 and CDR2: SGHRS, YFSETQ. V shed 5 bases, J shed 5 bases, and the junction held 6 bases outside the gene matches. The CDR3 has 14 residues. Here the CDR3 DNA reads TGCGCCAGCAGAGGCGGGGGGCCGAACAATGAGCAGTTCTTC. Protein sequence: CASRGGGPNNEQFF.

The chain uses TRBV5-6 and TRBJ2-7, with D maybe TRBD2 (6 bases). Germline CDR1 is SGHDT and CDR2 is YYEEEE. The V end was cut by 2 bases, the J end by 3 bases, with 9 bases between. This CDR3 is 13 amino acids long. The CDR3 DNA follows: TGTGCCAGCAGCTTAGGAGCGGGCTACGAGCAGTACTTC. It encodes CASSLGAGYEQYF.

The rearrangement joins TRBV7-8 to TRBJ1-1; maybe TRBD1 (6 bases). There are 13 residues in the CDR3. V was pared by 1 base and J by 9 bases, with 12 bases between. Germline assignment: CDR1 SGHVS and CDR2 FQNEAQ. CDR3 in amino acids: CASSLVGHLQAFF. The CDR3 DNA follows: TGTGCCAGCAGCTTAGTGGGACACTTGCAAGCTTTCTTT.

The chain is built from TRBV19 and TRBJ2-2; 7 bases map to TRBD1. CDR3 length equals 16 residues. V lost 5 bases to trimming and J lost 7 bases; unmatched junction nucleotides: 13. CDR1 is LNHDA and CDR2 is SQIVND in the germline V gene (reference sequence). The CDR3, as DNA: TGTGCCAGTAGTCGAGATCGGGACAGACTTAACGGGGAGCTGTTTTTT. Translated: CASSRDRDRLNGELFF.

The gene calls are TRBV18 and TRBJ1-1; D gene unclear. Germline values: CDR1 KGHSH, CDR2 LQKENI. Trimming stripped 0 bases from V and 10 bases from J, with 21 bases between. CDR3 length equals 16 residues. CDR3 in amino acids: CASSPPGSKKSSGAFF. The CDR3 region has the DNA TGTGCCAGCTCACCACCGGGCAGCAAAAAATCCAGCGGAGCTTTCTTT. Using reference TRBV18 and TRBJ1-1 for the parts outside the CDR3, the full variable domain is NAGVMQNPRHLVRRRGQEARLRCSPMKGHSHVYWYRQLPEEGLKFMVYLQKENIIDESGMPKERFSAEFPKEGPSILRIQQVVRGDSAAYFCASSPPGSKKSSGAFFGQGTRLTVV.

The chain joins TRBV11-3 to TRBJ2-1; D may be TRBD2 (6 bases). In germline, CDR1 is SGHNT, CDR2 YENEEA. The CDR3 contains 14 residues. Deletions cut 5 bases from V and 0 bases from J, with 8 bases between. CDR3 loop: CASSPGLSYNEQFF. As DNA, the CDR3 is TGTGCCAGCAGCCCGGGACTCTCCTACAATGAGCAGTTCTTC.

The rearrangement links TRBV15 to TRBJ1-5; no clear D. This CDR3 spans 15 amino acids. Germline values: CDR1 LNHNV, CDR2 YYDKDF (reference sequence). V was trimmed by 3 bases and J by 4 bases, leaving 13 bases between them. CDR3 bases: TGTGCCACCAGCAGCGGGATGACGGGGAATCAGCCCCAGCATTTT. It yields the protein CATSSGMTGNQPQHF.

The rearrangement joins TRBV3-1 (or the pseudogene TRBV3-2) to TRBJ2-5, with 8 positions matching TRBD2. The CDR3 is 16 amino acids. Trimming cost V 5 bases and J 3 bases; bases outside gene matches: 11. Germline values: CDR1 LGHDT, CDR2 YNNKEL (reference sequence). The CDR3 sequence: CASSSRVAGKKETQYF. DNA of the CDR3: TGTGCCAGCAGCTCCCGGGTAGCGGGGAAGAAAGAGACCCAGTACTTC.

Notes on this clone: Other DNA sequences in this sample translate to the same CDR3. The gene calls are TRBV3-1 (or the pseudogene TRBV3-2) and TRBJ1-5; no definite D call. The CDR3 contains 13 residues. In germline, CDR1 is LGHDT, CDR2 YNNKEL (reference sequence). Trimming removed 0 bases from V and 6 bases from J, with 6 bases in between. The DNA for the CDR3 is TGTGCCAGCAGCCAAGATCGGGGTCAGCCCCAGCATTTT. Protein: CASSQDRGQPQHF.

The genes are TRBV27 and TRBJ1-2; 8 nucleotides align to TRBD1. The CDR3 sequence is 13 residues long. Germline V lookup: CDR1 MNHEY, CDR2 SMNVEV (reference sequence). V lost 4 bases and J lost 4; bases outside the gene matches: 2. The CDR3 sequence is CASSWQGAYGYTF. The DNA of the CDR3 is TGTGCCAGCAGTTGGCAGGGGGCCTATGGCTACACCTTC.

This chain uses TRBV6-2 or TRBV6-3 with TRBJ2-6; 12 bases align to TRBD1. CDR1 MNHEY and CDR2 SVGEGT come from the germline V gene. The CDR3 is made up of 18 amino acids. V gave up 4 bases and J gave up 4 bases; unmatched junction bases: 8. The CDR3 is CASSSWDRGQSGANVLTF. CDR3 DNA: TGTGCCAGCAGTTCCTGGGACAGGGGGCAATCCGGGGCCAACGTCCTGACTTTC.

The chain links TRBV5-4 to TRBJ1-3; D unresolved. The V gene's germline CDR1 is SGHNT and CDR2 YYREEE (reference sequence). There are 13 residues in the CDR3. The germline V and J ends were trimmed by 5 bases and 0 bases, with 6 bases remaining between them. This CDR3 is CASSYYSGNTIYF. CDR3 in DNA: TGTGCCAGCAGTTATTACTCTGGAAACACCATATATTTT.

This rearrangement joins TRBV6-5 to TRBJ1-2, with 7 bases that match TRBD1. With V trimmed by 6 bases and J by 5 bases, 6 bases remained unmatched. This CDR3 has 13 residues. Germline V gene lookup returns CDR1 MNHEY and CDR2 SVGAGI. The CDR3 sequence is CASSTRQGYGYTF. DNA for the CDR3: TGTGCCAGCAGCACGAGACAGGGATATGGCTACACCTTC.

The chain combines TRBV11-2 with TRBJ2-5, with D perhaps matching TRBD2 (5 bases). CDR1 and CDR2 from the germline V gene are SGHAT and FQNNGV. This CDR3 has 14 amino acids. The V and J ends lost 1 base and 5 bases respectively, with 11 bases between them. CDR3 nucleotides: TGTGCCAGCAGCTTAGGAGATAGCGTGGAGACCCAGTACTTC. Translation: CASSLGDSVETQYF.

The rearrangement links TRBV6-6 to TRBJ2-1; weak D call: TRBD1 (6 bases). V was trimmed by 5 bases and J by 6 bases, leaving 11 bases between them. The germline V gene encodes CDR1 MNHNY and CDR2 SVGAGI (reference sequence). There are 13 residues in the CDR3. The DNA for the CDR3 is TGTGCCAGCAGTCTAGACAGGATCAATGAGCAGTTCTTC. Protein: CASSLDRINEQFF.

V gene TRBV2 combines with J gene TRBJ2-5; TRBD2 aligns across 7 bases. The CDR3 extends over 15 amino acids. The V gene end was trimmed by 6 bases and the J gene end by 0 bases; junction bases not matched to a gene: 7. Germline V gene lookup returns CDR1 SNHLY and CDR2 FYNNEI. CDR3 coding DNA: TGTGCCAGCAGGGGAGGGTGGACTTACCAAGAGACCCAGTACTTC. This translates into CASRGGWTYQETQYF.

The CDR3 reads CASSPLDGRYNEQFF. The DNA of the CDR3 is TGTGCCAGCAGCCCGCTAGATGGTCGCTACAATGAGCAGTTCTTC. V gene TRBV5-5 combines with J gene TRBJ2-1; D gene unclear. This CDR3 region has 15 residues. Trimming pared 4 bases from V and 3 bases from J, leaving 14 bases between. Germline V gene lookup returns CDR1 SGHKS and CDR2 YYEKEE (reference sequence).

V gene TRBV4-1 combines with J gene TRBJ2-3; TRBD2 agrees at 12 bases. CDR3 length: 16 amino acids. From germline, CDR1 is MGHRA and CDR2 YSYEKL. V lost 1 base, J lost 4 bases, and 3 bases stayed unmatched. The chain's CDR3 is CASSQGLAGAADTQYF. CDR3 sequence (DNA): TGCGCCAGCAGCCAAGGACTAGCGGGGGCGGCAGATACGCAGTATTTT.

J is TRBJ2-3 and V is TRBV4-2, with 16 bases aligning to TRBD2. J lost 4 bases, V lost 4 bases, and 8 bases had no gene match. Germline loops: CDR1 LGHNA, CDR2 YNFKEQ. CDR3 length equals 18 residues. The CDR3 DNA is TGTGCCAGCAGCCCCGGGACTAGCGGGGGGGCGATCCCAGATACGCAGTATTTT. Translation gives CASSPGTSGGAIPDTQYF.

The chain uses TRBV20-1 and TRBJ1-1; the D gene is possibly TRBD1 (6 bases). V was pared by 6 bases and J by 10 bases, with 15 bases between. Germline-derived CDR1 and CDR2 are DFQATT and SNEGSKA (reference sequence). CDR3 length: 11 residues. The CDR3, as DNA: TGCAGTGCCGAGGGGGGGGAGGGAGCTTTCTTT. It specifies CSAEGGEGAFF.

V and J are TRBV27 and TRBJ2-3; tentatively, D is TRBD2 (7 bases). The CDR3 spans 17 residues. Trimming cost V 2 bases and J 1 base, with 16 bases left between them. Germline V gene data show CDR1 as MNHEY and CDR2 as SMNVEV (reference sequence). The CDR3 nucleotides read TGTGCCAGCAGTTTAAGGGGGGCTGCGGGGGGCACAGATACGCAGTATTTT. It specifies CASSLRGAAGGTDTQYF.